What follows describes a single T cell receptor (beta chain). Its specificity is unknown. A much larger clone lies one base from this, so it may be a read error. The sample comes from a study of T cells in Graves' hyperthyroidism and ophthalmopathy. Study observations and caveats: Most clonotypes expanded in the thyroid (above 0.001) were also present in blood.

The authors obtained PBMCs from 9 to 10 ml of fresh peripheral blood. Amplification targeted TCR beta CDR3 regions from RNA transcripts. The TCR CDR3 first-round RT-PCR relied on the HTBI primer set. TCRdb passed the multiplex PCR reads through MiXCR, listing each CDR3 protein once. This table has approximately 360,000 distinct CDR3 sequences, 15% to 17% appearing once. Germline CDR1 LGHDT, CDR2 YNNKEL (reference sequence). CDR3 size: 16 residues. Sequenced: blood. The rearrangement uses TRBV3-1 and TRBJ2-1; 8 bases agree with TRBD2. This clonotype was sampled from a woman under 30 with Graves' hyperthyroidism that later progressed to Graves' ophthalmopathy. CDR3: CAGSRPTSGAHNEQFF. The CDR3, as DNA: TGTGCCGGCAGCCGCCCCACTAGCGGAGCCCACAATGAGCAGTTCTTC.